These 28 T cell receptor beta chains came from one sample sequenced in a study of beta chain features in type 1 diabetes. Every isolated RNA sample was fully reverse transcribed, so sequencing captured expressed TCRB transcripts. The table came from immunoSEQ multiplex PCR; TCRdb's copy has only in-frame clones and leaves some out. The data contain roughly 370,000 clones, over 11% of them singletons. Sequencing was performed on naive CD4+ T cells from blood. The receptors stem from a man aged 25-45 years in good health.

This clone was recorded a few times. This chain links TRBV11-3 with TRBJ2-5; D might be TRBD1 or TRBD2, each matching 5 bases. CDR3 length equals 13 residues. The germline V gene encodes CDR1 SGHNT and CDR2 YENEEA. The germline V and J ends were trimmed by 3 bases and 5 bases, with 10 bases remaining between them. The CDR3 here is CASSLRWDETQYF. The CDR3 DNA reads as TGTGCCAGCAGCTTGAGATGGGACGAGACCCAGTACTTC. The entire variable domain, with the rest obtained from reference TRBV11-3 and TRBJ2-5, is as follows: EAGVVQSPRYKIIEKKQPVAFWCNPISGHNTLYWYLQNLGQGPELLIRYENEEAVDDSQLPKDRFSAERLKGVDSTLKIQPAELGDSAVYLCASSLRWDETQYFGPGTRLLVL.

This clone was detected only a few times. This chain joins TRBV5-1 and TRBJ2-6; D not resolved. CDR1 and CDR2 (germline): SGHRS, YFSETQ. The CDR3 runs to 14 residues. V gave up 5 bases and J gave up 0 bases, with 6 bases separating them. CDR3 amino acids: CASRPGSGANVLTF. In nucleotides, the CDR3 is TGCGCCAGCAGGCCGGGCTCTGGGGCCAACGTCCTGACTTTC.

This chain uses TRBV7-2 with TRBJ2-7, with TRBD2 matching over 7 bases. J lost 4 bases, V lost 5 bases, and 14 bases had no gene match. Germline V CDR1 and CDR2: SGHTA, FQGNSA. This CDR3 comprises 16 residues. The CDR3 loop is CASSTVTSAAFYEQYF. DNA for the CDR3: TGTGCCAGCAGCACAGTTACTAGCGCTGCCTTTTACGAGCAGTACTTC.

The chain combines TRBV5-6 with TRBJ2-6; 10 bases map to TRBD1. Germline lookup yields CDR1 SGHDT and CDR2 YYEEEE. Germline trimming cut 4 bases from V and 0 bases from J; bases unmatched to any gene: 10. The CDR3 is made up of 19 amino acids. The CDR3 coding sequence is TGTGCCAGCAGCGGGACAGGGGCGAATATTTACTCTGGGGCCAACGTCCTGACTTTC. This encodes CASSGTGANIYSGANVLTF.

This clone appeared a few times. The chain recombines TRBV10-3 with TRBJ2-5, with 16 bases matching TRBD2. Looked up from germline, CDR1 is ENHRY and CDR2 is SYGVKD. With V trimmed by 3 bases and J by 5 bases, 9 bases remained unmatched. This CDR3 has 18 residues. The CDR3 DNA reads as TGTGCCATCAGTGATCCGGGACTAGCGGGAGGGCCACGGGAGACCCAGTACTTC. Its protein product is CAISDPGLAGGPRETQYF.

V usage is TRBV30 and J usage is TRBJ2-3, with D possibly called TRBD1 or TRBD2 (5 bases each). V was shortened by 1 base and J by 1 base, with 18 bases between the two germline ends. This CDR3 contains 17 residues. The germline V gene has CDR1 GTSNPN and CDR2 SVGIG (reference sequence). Here the CDR3 reads CAWSAKRDPRGTDTQYF. Here the CDR3 DNA reads TGTGCCTGGAGTGCGAAACGGGACCCCCGGGGCACAGATACGCAGTATTTT. The whole variable domain, remainder taken from reference TRBV30 and TRBJ2-3, is SQTIHQWPATLVQPVGSPLSLECTVEGTSNPNLYWYRQAAGRGLQLLFYSVGIGQISSEVPQNLSASRPQDRQFILSSKKLLLSDSGFYLCAWSAKRDPRGTDTQYFGPGTRLTVL.

The V and J genes are TRBV4-3 and TRBJ1-4, with D unclear. Trimming shortened V by 2 bases and J by 0 bases, and 7 bases separated the two germline ends. The CDR3 has 15 amino acids. Germline values: CDR1 LGHNA, CDR2 YSLEER. The CDR3 protein is CASSQITATNEKLFF. The CDR3 DNA reads TGCGCCAGCAGCCAAATCACCGCAACTAATGAAAAACTGTTTTTT.

The CDR3 loop is CASSGDGIYGYTF. CDR3 sequence (DNA): TGCGCCAGCAGCGGGGACGGAATCTATGGCTACACCTTC. This sequence joins TRBV5-1 and TRBJ1-2, with a possible D match to TRBD1 (5 bases). Trimming removed 4 bases from V and 4 bases from J, with 11 bases in between. The germline V gene has CDR1 SGHRS and CDR2 YFSETQ. The CDR3 runs to 13 residues.

This clone appeared a few times. The gene calls are TRBV19 and TRBJ2-7; the D gene is possibly TRBD1 (5 bases). Germline assignment: CDR1 LNHDA and CDR2 SQIVND (reference sequence). This CDR3 has 13 residues. V lost 5 bases to trimming and J lost 2 bases, with 10 bases between them. The CDR3 sequence is CASSWKGPYEQYF. DNA of the CDR3: TGTGCCAGTAGTTGGAAGGGGCCCTACGAGCAGTACTTC.

This chain connects TRBV13 to TRBJ2-1; 9 bases match TRBD2. The CDR3 sequence is 14 residues long. Germline trimming cut 6 bases from V and 4 bases from J; bases unmatched to any gene: 4. Per the germline V gene, CDR1 is PRHDT and CDR2 is FYEKMQ (reference sequence). CDR3 sequence (DNA): TGTGCCAGCAGGCTAGCGGGGAGTTACAATGAGCAGTTCTTC. Its protein product is CASRLAGSYNEQFF.

The rearrangement joins TRBV18 to TRBJ2-3; the D gene is possibly TRBD2 (5 bases). V lost 3 bases and J 2 bases, leaving 6 bases between the germline ends. Germline CDR1 and CDR2: KGHSH and LQKENI. The CDR3 extends over 13 amino acids. CDR3 protein: CASSPGDTDTQYF. For the CDR3, the DNA is TGTGCCAGCTCACCGGGAGACACAGATACGCAGTATTTT.

This clone showed up just a few times. The V and J genes are TRBV11-1 and TRBJ2-3; 7 bases map to TRBD1. Germline CDR1 is SGHAT and CDR2 is FQDESV (reference sequence). The CDR3 has 13 residues. V lost 3 bases, J lost 6 bases, and 3 bases stayed unmatched. The CDR3 sequence is CASSFNRGDTQYF. As DNA, the CDR3 is TGTGCCAGCAGCTTTAACAGGGGCGATACGCAGTATTTT.

To note about this clone: One junction end disagrees with the germline gene, perhaps due to a read error. The chain couples TRBV23-1 to TRBJ2-3; D remains unclear. TRBV23-1 qualifies as an ORF whose function is uncertain. The CDR3 is 11 residues long. The CDR3 region has the DNA TGCGCCAGCTCCCCCACGGGCTTCCAGTGTTTT. Encoded protein: CASSPTGFQCF.

The CDR3 reads CASSLPGQGAKGYTF. DNA of the CDR3: TGTGCCAGCAGCTTACCGGGACAGGGGGCGAAAGGCTACACCTTC. This chain connects TRBV5-4 to TRBJ1-2, with 12 bases identical to TRBD1. Losses at the gene ends were 2 bases for V and 8 bases for J; bases not matched to a gene: 7. Germline V gene lookup returns CDR1 SGHNT and CDR2 YYREEE (reference sequence). CDR3 length: 15 amino acids.

The J gene is TRBJ2-7, the V gene TRBV2, with D perhaps TRBD2 (6 bases). V was clipped by 4 bases and J by 3 bases, with 16 bases between them. The CDR3 runs 15 residues. Germline assignment: CDR1 SNHLY and CDR2 FYNNEI. CDR3 region: CASSVLRDSNYEQYF. CDR3 nucleotides: TGTGCCAGCAGTGTACTCAGGGACTCCAACTACGAGCAGTACTTC. Full variable domain (outside the CDR3, taken from reference TRBV2 and TRBJ2-7): EPEVTQTPSHQVTQMGQEVILRCVPISNHLYFYWYRQILGQKVEFLVSFYNNEISEKSEIFDDQFSVERPDGSNFTLKIRSTKLEDSAMYFCASSVLRDSNYEQYFGPGTRLTVT.

The V gene is TRBV6-5, the J gene TRBJ2-3, with TRBD2 as a possible D gene (6 bases). CDR1 and CDR2 (germline): MNHEY, SVGAGI. Trimming cost V 6 bases and J 4 bases, with 14 bases left between them. The CDR3 has 14 amino acids. The CDR3 nucleotides are TGTGCCAGCAGGGCAACGGGAGACCCAGATACGCAGTATTTT. Its translation: CASRATGDPDTQYF.

The V and J genes are TRBV4-3 and TRBJ2-1, with 14 positions matching TRBD2. CDR3 length: 19 amino acids. The V and J ends lost 0 bases and 3 bases, in that order; junction bases with no gene match: 7. Germline assignment: CDR1 LGHNA and CDR2 YSLEER. The CDR3 region is CASSQDWGLAGDHYNEQFF. The CDR3 DNA sequence: TGCGCCAGCAGCCAAGATTGGGGACTAGCGGGAGACCACTACAATGAGCAGTTCTTC.

The rearrangement uses TRBV6-5 and TRBJ1-1; the D is unclear. Germline-derived CDR1 and CDR2 are MNHEY and SVGAGI. This CDR3 contains 15 residues. V was clipped by 0 bases and J by 1 base, with 9 bases between them. Here the CDR3 DNA reads TGTGCCAGCAGTTACTCCAAAAGTAGGAACACTGAAGCTTTCTTT. Its protein product is CASSYSKSRNTEAFF.

The V and J genes are TRBV5-4 and TRBJ2-7; D remains ambiguous. CDR3 length equals 13 residues. V lost 0 bases to trimming and J lost 3 bases, with 7 bases between them. Germline V gene data show CDR1 as SGHNT and CDR2 as YYREEE (reference sequence). The CDR3 region is CASSLASSYEQYV. The CDR3 DNA reads TGTGCCAGCAGCTTGGCTAGTAGCTACGAGCAGTACGTC.

The chain recombines TRBV25-1 with TRBJ1-3, with D tentatively TRBD1 (5 bases). V lost 3 bases and J lost 2, with 11 bases in between. The CDR3 totals 15 residues. Looked up from germline, CDR1 is MGHDK and CDR2 is SYGVNS. Here the CDR3 DNA reads TGTGCCAGCAGTGAGACCGGGACCGCTGGAAACACCATATATTTT. This codes for CASSETGTAGNTIYF.

This sequence joins TRBV28 and TRBJ2-7, with 9 nucleotides matching TRBD1. Looked up from germline, CDR1 is MDHEN and CDR2 is SYDVKM. The V segment lost 5 bases and the J segment 5 bases; nucleotides outside the gene matches: 22. This CDR3 spans 19 amino acids. CDR3 DNA sequence: TGTGCCAGCAGTCAAATCCCGGGACAGGGTAGAGTCTATTCGCACGAGCAGTACGTC. This gives the protein CASSQIPGQGRVYSHEQYV.

The chain has TRBV4-2 and TRBJ1-4; a possible D gene is TRBD1 (5 bases). The CDR3 runs 16 residues. Trimming cost V 0 bases and J 8 bases, with 16 bases left between them. CDR1 is LGHNA and CDR2 is YNFKEQ in the germline V gene. CDR3 nucleotide sequence: TGTGCCAGCAGCCAAGAAATCGGCAGGGTGGGCGAAAAACTGTTTTTT. Translating gives CASSQEIGRVGEKLFF.

There are a few counts of this clone. The chain combines TRBV29-1 with TRBJ2-3, with D possibly matching TRBD2 (6 bases). V lost 8 bases, J lost 1 base, and 16 bases lay in between. This CDR3 is 14 amino acids long. CDR1 is SQVTM, CDR2 ANQGSEA, per germline. The CDR3 DNA reads TGCAGCTCTGGGGACTTTTCAGGCACAGATACGCAGTATTTT. This encodes CSSGDFSGTDTQYF.

The gene calls are TRBV30 and TRBJ1-1; D gene uncertain. This CDR3 is 14 amino acids long. V was cut by 2 bases and J by 1 base, with 11 bases left in between. CDR1 is GTSNPN and CDR2 is SVGIG in the germline V gene (reference sequence). The CDR3 sequence: CAWSLVDSNTEAFF. CDR3 DNA: TGTGCCTGGAGTCTCGTCGATTCGAACACTGAAGCTTTCTTT.

This chain joins TRBV7-9 and TRBJ1-1; D is unclear. The CDR3 is made up of 16 amino acids. Germline V CDR1 and CDR2: SEHNR, FQNEAQ (reference sequence). Between the trimmed V and J ends, which lost 7 bases and 0 bases, there was a span of 18 bases. The CDR3 DNA reads TGTGCCAGCACCGCGACGGGAGCCTCTATGAACACTGAAGCTTTCTTT. The encoded protein is CASTATGASMNTEAFF.

The V gene is TRBV20-1, the J gene TRBJ2-5; D gene unclear. In germline, CDR1 is DFQATT, CDR2 SNEGSKA (reference sequence). This CDR3 comprises 11 residues. Trimming removed 8 bases at V and 1 base at J, with 8 bases between. The CDR3 DNA reads TGCAGTAACCTGGGCCAAGAGACCCAGTACTTC. It yields the protein CSNLGQETQYF.

The chain carries TRBV5-1 and TRBJ1-1; the D gene is possibly TRBD1 (5 bases). This CDR3 has 16 residues. Germline assignment: CDR1 SGHRS and CDR2 YFSETQ. The V gene lost 0 bases and the J gene lost 4 bases, with 16 bases spanning the gap. The CDR3 loop is CASSLAGGQMGTEAFF. In nucleotides, the CDR3 is TGCGCCAGCAGCTTGGCCGGTGGACAAATGGGCACTGAAGCTTTCTTT. The entire variable domain, with the rest obtained from reference TRBV5-1 and TRBJ1-1, is as follows: KAGVTQTPRYLIKTRGQQVTLSCSPISGHRSVSWYQQTPGQGLQFLFEYFSETQRNKGNFPGRFSGRQFSNSRSEMNVSTLELGDSALYLCASSLAGGQMGTEAFFGQGTRLTVV.

In its sample, this clone was seen a few times. The V and J genes are TRBV9 and TRBJ2-3, with TRBD1 as a possible D gene (6 bases). The V gene's germline CDR1 is SGDLS and CDR2 YYNGEE. There are 14 residues in the CDR3. The V gene lost 3 bases and the J gene lost 2 bases, with 10 bases spanning the gap. CDR3 amino acids: CASSADRPTDTQYF. CDR3 DNA sequence: TGTGCCAGCAGCGCGGACAGACCCACAGATACGCAGTATTTT.